This is a list of T cell receptor beta chains from one sample in a study of spatial heterogeneity in lung cancer. One entry per CDR3 protein, called by TCRdb with MiXCR from the 5' RACE reads. The data show 2,500 or so distinct CDR3 sequences, about 13% seen once. The source material was PBMCs, sampled at surgery. These receptor sequences come from a male donor with early-stage non-small cell lung cancer. Both conserved end residues are part of each CDR3. A D gene is named only where the DNA matches it firmly. The listing skips clone size in some rows; elsewhere it reads once, few, many or a size class.

j_call clone_size d_call v_call cdr3_aa cdr3_nt
TRBJ1-2 many TRBD1 TRBV7-8 CASSVGTAYGYTF TGTGCCAGCAGCGTAGGGACAGCCTATGGCTACACCTTC
TRBJ2-3 many . TRBV9 CASSVLAGPADTQYF TGTGCCAGCAGCGTATTGGCGGGCCCGGCGGATACGCAGTATTTT
TRBJ2-5 many TRBD1 TRBV19 CASSIQGQGIQETQYF TGTGCCAGTAGTATTCAGGGACAGGGCATCCAAGAGACCCAGTACTTC
TRBJ2-6 many . TRBV19 CASSPLHSGANVLTF TGTGCCAGTAGTCCCCTACACTCTGGGGCCAACGTCCTGACTTTC
TRBJ2-3 . TRBD2 TRBV29-1 CSVELGLADSTDTQYF TGCAGCGTTGAGTTAGGACTAGCGGATTCCACAGATACGCAGTATTTT
TRBJ2-1 . . TRBV19 CASSIGGLEHNEQFF TGTGCCAGTAGTATAGGAGGGCTGGAACACAATGAGCAGTTCTTC
TRBJ2-1 many . TRBV21-1 CASSKKMRKRTVYNEQFF TGTGCCAGCAGCAAAAAAATGCGGAAGCGGACGGTCTACAATGAGCAGTTCTTC
TRBJ2-5 many TRBD2 TRBV13 CASSPSTWEGQETQYF TGTGCCAGCAGCCCATCCACGTGGGAGGGCCAAGAGACCCAGTACTTC
TRBJ2-1 medium-sized . TRBV7-3 CASSLYLIGEQFF TGTGCCAGCAGCTTATACTTAATAGGTGAGCAGTTCTTC
TRBJ1-1 . . TRBV5-1 CASSLGEDTEAFF TGCGCCAGCAGCTTGGGGGAGGACACTGAAGCTTTCTTT
TRBJ1-2 large . TRBV19 CASSIVPTDYGYTF TGTGCCAGTAGTATAGTTCCGACGGACTATGGCTACACCTTC
TRBJ2-7 medium-sized TRBD1 TRBV2 CASMGTGTYEQYF TGTGCCAGCATGGGGACAGGTACTTACGAGCAGTACTTC
TRBJ2-1 many . TRBV5-4 CASSLVALSSYNEQFF TGTGCCAGCAGCTTGGTTGCGCTGAGCTCCTACAATGAGCAGTTCTTC
TRBJ2-1 . TRBD2 TRBV6-5 CASSPTGTSNEQFF TGTGCCAGCAGCCCTACCGGGACTAGCAATGAGCAGTTCTTC
TRBJ2-7 many TRBD2 TRBV25-1 CASSKLAGASSEQYF TGTGCCAGCAGCAAACTAGCGGGAGCTTCATCCGAGCAGTACTTC
TRBJ2-7 once . TRBV5-6 CASSLRGTMNEQYF TGTGCCAGCAGCTTGAGGGGCACGATGAACGAGCAGTACTTC
TRBJ2-7 many . TRBV7-9 CASSLSIYEQYF TGTGCCAGCAGCTTATCCATCTACGAGCAGTACTTC
TRBJ2-2 medium-sized . TRBV5-6 CASRLTGSNTGELFF TGTGCCAGCAGGCTGACAGGATCGAACACCGGGGAGCTGTTTTTT
TRBJ2-7 medium-sized . TRBV12-3/TRBV12-4 CASSPTGTLEQYF TGTGCCAGCAGCCCGACCGGGACTCTCGAGCAGTACTTC
TRBJ2-7 many TRBD2 TRBV13 CASAWGTSYEQYF TGTGCCAGCGCCTGGGGGACTAGCTACGAGCAGTACTTC
TRBJ2-7 medium-sized . TRBV29-1 CSVGAGFHEQYF TGCAGCGTTGGGGCAGGTTTCCACGAGCAGTACTTC
TRBJ2-7 medium-sized TRBD1 TRBV4-3 CASSQRQGAYEQYF TGCGCCAGCAGCCAAAGACAGGGGGCCTACGAGCAGTACTTC
TRBJ1-2 many TRBD1 TRBV9 CASSVDQGARGYTF TGTGCCAGCAGCGTAGACCAGGGGGCGAGAGGCTACACCTTC
TRBJ2-2 medium-sized . TRBV7-9 CASSGPTPGAGANTGELFF TGTGCCAGCAGCGGGCCCACTCCGGGAGCAGGTGCGAACACCGGGGAGCTGTTTTTT
TRBJ2-1 medium-sized . TRBV5-4 CASSLAQGDEQFF TGTGCCAGCAGCTTGGCTCAGGGCGATGAGCAGTTCTTC
TRBJ1-5 . . TRBV5-1 CASRVPGVNQPQHF TGCGCCAGCAGAGTTCCCGGAGTCAATCAGCCCCAGCATTTT
TRBJ1-2 medium-sized TRBD1 TRBV27 CASSSGTGSKGYTF TGTGCCAGCAGTTCCGGGACAGGTTCGAAAGGCTACACCTTC
TRBJ2-3 few . TRBV7-3 CASSLIGTDTQYF TGTGCCAGCAGCTTAATAGGCACAGATACGCAGTATTTT
TRBJ2-1 . . TRBV20-1 CSASPGLAQFF TGCAGTGCCAGCCCAGGACTGGCTCAGTTCTTC
TRBJ2-5 many TRBD1 TRBV10-2 CASSVRGGETQYF TGCGCCAGCAGTGTCAGAGGGGGCGAGACCCAGTACTTC
TRBJ1-4 many . TRBV3-1 CASSQRGTNEKLFF TGTGCCAGCAGCCAACGGGGGACTAATGAAAAACTGTTTTTT
TRBJ2-3 medium-sized TRBD2 TRBV7-8 CASSLGIKRAGGRGTDTQYF TGTGCCAGCAGCTTAGGAATAAAGCGAGCGGGAGGGAGGGGAACAGATACGCAGTATTTT
TRBJ2-1 many TRBD2 TRBV6-5 CASSPRGSGRTNEQFF TGTGCCAGCAGCCCCCGTGGTAGCGGGAGGACCAATGAGCAGTTCTTC
TRBJ1-5 many . TRBV18 CASSPGGWAQPQHF TGTGCCAGCTCACCAGGGGGGTGGGCTCAGCCCCAGCATTTT
TRBJ2-3 many . TRBV5-6 CASRLRDADTQYF TGTGCCAGCAGGTTGCGGGATGCAGATACGCAGTATTTT
TRBJ1-1 . . TRBV12-3/TRBV12-4 CASSFWPKNTEAFF TGTGCCAGCAGTTTCTGGCCCAAGAACACTGAAGCTTTCTTT
TRBJ1-4 once . TRBV20-1 CSALEILNGEKLFF TGCAGTGCCCTAGAAATCTTAAATGGGGAAAAACTGTTTTTT
TRBJ2-2 . . TRBV15 CATSRDPGSGTGELFF TGTGCCACCAGCAGAGATCCCGGGAGCGGTACCGGGGAGCTGTTTTTT
TRBJ2-2 many . TRBV28 CASSLSLGELFF TGTGCCAGCAGTTTAAGCCTCGGGGAGCTGTTTTTT
TRBJ2-3 many . TRBV9 CASSLMERVSTDTQYF TGTGCCAGCAGCCTTATGGAAAGGGTCAGCACAGATACGCAGTATTTT
TRBJ1-1 many . TRBV2 CASTWGEDTEAFF TGTGCCAGCACTTGGGGGGAGGACACTGAAGCTTTCTTT
TRBJ1-2 medium-sized . TRBV10-3 CAISGDYGYTF TGTGCCATCAGTGGTGATTATGGCTACACCTTC
TRBJ2-7 many . TRBV23-1 CASSQKVVEGCAYEQYF TGCGCCAGCAGTCAAAAGGTCGTTGAAGGGTGCGCCTACGAGCAGTACTTC
TRBJ2-4 medium-sized . TRBV12-3/TRBV12-4 CASSTNRLLAKNIQYF TGTGCCAGCAGTACCAACAGACTCCTAGCCAAAAACATTCAGTACTTC
TRBJ2-7 medium-sized TRBD1 TRBV28 CASSNPQGAGYF TGTGCCAGCAGTAACCCCCAGGGGGCGGGGTACTTC
TRBJ1-5 large TRBD1 TRBV16 CASSPTGGQPQHF TGTGCCAGCAGCCCGACAGGGGGTCAGCCCCAGCATTTT
TRBJ2-1 many . TRBV30 CAWTGGGRGSYNEQFF TGTGCCTGGACCGGAGGGGGGCGGGGTTCCTACAATGAGCAGTTCTTC
TRBJ2-7 . . TRBV15 CATSRVGPGYLSYEQYF TGTGCCACCAGCAGAGTGGGTCCCGGATACCTATCCTACGAGCAGTACTTC
TRBJ2-1 medium-sized . TRBV29-1 CSVKGGAGNLYNEQFF TGCAGCGTTAAAGGGGGGGCGGGTAATCTCTACAATGAGCAGTTCTTC
TRBJ2-1 many . TRBV6-5 CASSYARAEFF TGTGCCAGCAGTTACGCTCGCGCCGAGTTCTTC
TRBJ2-3 large . TRBV5-6 CASSLAWIGADTQYF TGTGCCAGCAGCTTGGCTTGGATTGGTGCAGATACGCAGTATTTT
TRBJ2-3 many TRBD2 TRBV6-5 CASSPGGLDTQYF TGTGCCAGCAGTCCGGGGGGGCTGGATACGCAGTATTTT
TRBJ2-7 medium-sized TRBD2 TRBV5-1 CASSLGLGDREYF TGCGCCAGCAGCCTCGGACTAGGGGATCGGGAGTACTTC
TRBJ2-7 . TRBD1 TRBV28 CASRTSGTVSYEQYF TGTGCCAGCAGGACCTCCGGGACAGTCTCCTACGAGCAGTACTTC
TRBJ2-5 many TRBD2 TRBV7-2 CASSLAGTSYSETQYF TGTGCCAGCAGCTTAGCGGGGACTAGCTATTCGGAGACCCAGTACTTC
TRBJ1-1 . TRBD1 TRBV6-2/TRBV6-3 CASSSGQRNTEAFF TGTGCCAGCAGCTCGGGACAGAGAAACACTGAAGCTTTCTTT
TRBJ2-1 . . TRBV29-1 CSVIGHSSYNEQFF TGCAGCGTTATCGGTCATAGCTCCTACAATGAGCAGTTCTTC